The 9 T cell receptor beta chains below come from one sample, sequenced in a study of blood T cell repertoires in COVID-19. Repertoires were generated with immunoSEQ multiplex PCR, while TCRdb's copy carries only in-frame clones and drops some. Of fewer than 110,000 clones in the sample, roughly 87% are singletons; the top ten hold 6.2%. Sequencing was done on a sample of peripheral blood. The receptors here all came from a human donor in a cohort sampled during active COVID-19.

The chain links TRBV28 to TRBJ2-7, with 9 bases aligning to TRBD2. With 3 bases clipped from V and 3 bases from J, the junction kept 12 bases outside the gene matches. CDR3 size: 17 residues. The V gene's germline CDR1 is MDHEN and CDR2 SYDVKM. The CDR3 loop reads CASSFIFSGSKDYEQYF. The CDR3 DNA follows: TGTGCCAGCAGTTTTATCTTTAGCGGGAGTAAAGACTACGAGCAGTACTTC. Together with reference TRBV28 and TRBJ2-7, the CDR3 gives the full variable domain: DVKVTQSSRYLVKRTGEKVFLECVQDMDHENMFWYRQDPGLGLRLIYFSYDVKMKEKGDIPEGYSVSREKKERFSLILESASTNQTSMYLCASSFIFSGSKDYEQYFGPGTRLTVT.

This clone appeared many times. This sample includes further DNA sequences coding for the same CDR3. The V gene is TRBV10-3, the J gene TRBJ1-5, with 7 bases matching TRBD1. This CDR3 has 14 amino acids. Trimming removed 10 bases from V and 0 bases from J; junction bases left unmatched: 6. CDR1 and CDR2 from the germline V gene are ENHRY and SYGVKD. The CDR3 spells CASGTADSNQPQHF. CDR3 DNA sequence: TGTGCCAGCGGGACAGCTGATAGCAATCAGCCCCAGCATTTT.

In this sample, this clone turned up once. The V call is TRBV27, the J call TRBJ2-1, with 9 bases fitting TRBD2. V trimming: 6 bases; J trimming: 0 bases; junction bases outside the gene matches: 6. The CDR3 length is 16 residues. CDR1 is MNHEY, CDR2 SMNVEV, per germline (reference sequence). CDR3 amino acids: CASSWIAGVSYNEQFF. The CDR3 region has the DNA TGTGCCAGCAGCTGGATAGCGGGAGTCTCCTACAATGAGCAGTTCTTC.

CDR3 nucleotide sequence: TGTGCCAGCTCACCGGGTGGCGGGGCAGATACGCAGTATTTT. This encodes CASSPGGGADTQYF. V and J are TRBV18 and TRBJ2-3; possibly TRBD2 for D (6 bases). V lost 3 bases to trimming and J lost 4 bases, with 11 bases between them. This CDR3 is built from 14 residues. The germline V gene encodes CDR1 KGHSH and CDR2 LQKENI. Together with reference TRBV18 and TRBJ2-3, the CDR3 gives the full variable domain: NAGVMQNPRHLVRRRGQEARLRCSPMKGHSHVYWYRQLPEEGLKFMVYLQKENIIDESGMPKERFSAEFPKEGPSILRIQQVVRGDSAAYFCASSPGGGADTQYFGPGTRLTVL.

The chain carries TRBV7-9 and TRBJ2-3; D might be TRBD1 (7 bases). V lost 4 bases to trimming and J lost 5 bases, with 10 bases between them. The CDR3 is 13 residues long. Germline V gives CDR1 SEHNR, CDR2 FQNEAQ (reference sequence). CDR3 DNA sequence: TGTGCCAGCAGCTCAGGGGGGCGAGATACGCAGTATTTT. Residues: CASSSGGRDTQYF.

This clone was counted a single time. The chain joins TRBV7-9 to TRBJ2-7; D possibly corresponds to TRBD2 (6 bases). The CDR3 is 14 amino acids. Germline CDR1 is SEHNR and CDR2 is FQNEAQ (reference sequence). With 1 base removed from V and 3 bases from J, the gap between germline ends came to 10 bases. This CDR3 reads CASSLDAGIYEQYF. CDR3 bases: TGTGCCAGCAGCTTAGACGCGGGAATCTACGAGCAGTACTTC.

This clone was detected once. The chain combines TRBV2 with TRBJ2-7; TRBD1 is a possible D gene (5 bases). Per the germline V gene, CDR1 is SNHLY and CDR2 is FYNNEI. The CDR3 contains 13 residues. Trimming stripped 7 bases from V and 2 bases from J, with 12 bases between. CDR3 loop: CASIGAGTYEQYF. The CDR3 DNA reads as TGTGCCAGCATTGGGGCAGGAACCTACGAGCAGTACTTC.

In this sample, this clone turned up a few times. The rearrangement joins TRBV7-9 to TRBJ2-3; the match to TRBD2 covers 7 bases. The CDR3 extends over 15 amino acids. CDR1 is SEHNR, CDR2 FQNEAQ, per germline (reference sequence). Unmatched junction bases numbered 8, after V lost 7 bases and J lost 1 base. CDR3 nucleotides: TGTGCCAGCAAGTGGCTAGCGGAACGCACAGATACGCAGTATTTT. Amino acid sequence: CASKWLAERTDTQYF.

The chain has TRBV28 and TRBJ2-3, with D hard to call. The CDR3 is 10 amino acids. Trimming cost V 10 bases and J 5 bases, with 7 bases left between them. Germline values: CDR1 MDHEN, CDR2 SYDVKM. CDR3 DNA sequence: TGTGCCACCACGGGAGATACGCAGTATTTT. Encoded protein: CATTGDTQYF.